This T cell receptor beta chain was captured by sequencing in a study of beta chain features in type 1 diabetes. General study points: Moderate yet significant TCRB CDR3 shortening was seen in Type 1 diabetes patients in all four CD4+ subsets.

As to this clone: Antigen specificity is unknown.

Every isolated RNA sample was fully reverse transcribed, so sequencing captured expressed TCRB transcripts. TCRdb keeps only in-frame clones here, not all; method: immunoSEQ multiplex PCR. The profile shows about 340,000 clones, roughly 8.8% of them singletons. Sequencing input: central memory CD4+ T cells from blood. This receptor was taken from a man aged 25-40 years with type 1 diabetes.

The CDR3 DNA is TGTGCCAGCAGTGAGACAGGTTACACAGATACGCAGTATTTT. Protein sequence: CASSETGYTDTQYF. V and J are TRBV2 and TRBJ2-3; D is perhaps TRBD1 (6 bases). This CDR3 region has 14 residues. The germline V and J ends were trimmed by 3 bases and 2 bases, with 9 bases remaining between them. The V gene's germline CDR1 is SNHLY and CDR2 FYNNEI.